Below are 22 T cell receptor beta chains sequenced from a single sample in a study of blood T cells in healthy people across ages. The use of a sample-barcoded 5' primer and a J-beta primer mix characterized a second PCR of roughly 6 to 11 cycles. TCRdb used MiXCR to reprocess the 5' RACE reads, holding one entry per CDR3 protein. The sample has under 2,000,000 distinct CDR3 sequences; about 50% are singletons. Sequencing was performed on blood. The origin of the receptors is a middle-aged woman in good health.

The chain combines TRBV10-3 with TRBJ2-1; D tentatively fits TRBD1 or TRBD2 (5 bases each). The V gene's germline CDR1 is ENHRY and CDR2 SYGVKD. The CDR3 covers 17 residues. V was cut by 0 bases and J by 5 bases, with 17 bases left in between. The CDR3 DNA reads TGTGCCATCAGTGAGTCGAGCGGAGAGACAGAGAACAATGAGCAGTTCTTC. Translating gives CAISESSGETENNEQFF.

This chain joins TRBV5-1 and TRBJ2-3; the D gene could be TRBD1 or TRBD2 (5 bases each). The CDR3 loop spans 16 amino acids. Germline V gene lookup returns CDR1 SGHRS and CDR2 YFSETQ. Trimming took 2 bases from V and 0 from J, leaving 13 bases between them. CDR3 residues: CASSFSGTQSTDTQYF. Written as DNA, the CDR3 is TGCGCCAGCAGCTTCTCCGGGACCCAGAGCACAGATACGCAGTATTTT.

Worth noting for this clonotype: Germline and junction disagree at one end, which may indicate a read error. The V gene is TRBV29-1, the J gene TRBJ2-3, with D unclear. The CDR3 covers 12 residues. Germline CDR1 SQVTM, CDR2 ANQGSEA. CDR3 residues: CGVDAITDTQYF. The CDR3 DNA reads as TGCGGCGTTGACGCTATCACAGATACGCAGTATTTT.

The chain is built from TRBV11-2 and TRBJ2-3; a weak D match, TRBD2 (6 bases). Germline CDR1 and CDR2: SGHAT and FQNNGV. This CDR3 contains 15 residues. Trimming stripped 6 bases from V and 5 bases from J, with 18 bases between. Written as DNA, the CDR3 is TGTGCCAGCAGGACCCCCGGGACTCTGGGAGATACGCAGTATTTT. This encodes CASRTPGTLGDTQYF.

This clonotype was counted only a few times. The V call is TRBV9, the J call TRBJ2-5; a possible D gene is TRBD1 (5 bases). Trimming took 0 bases from V and 4 from J, leaving 13 bases between them. The CDR3 covers 15 residues. Germline V gives CDR1 SGDLS, CDR2 YYNGEE. The DNA for the CDR3 is TGTGCCAGCAGCGTAGAACAGGCTAGGGTAGAGACCCAGTACTTC. Protein product: CASSVEQARVETQYF.

Note on this clonotype: One end of the junction is discordant with germline, which a read error may explain. The rearrangement uses TRBV6-2 or TRBV6-3 and TRBJ2-5; D is undetermined. The CDR3 extends over 14 amino acids. Germline CDR1 MNHEY, CDR2 SVGEGT. CDR3 coding DNA: TGTACCAGCAGTTTCAATGCAATGGGCCAGACCCAGTACTTC. Translation: CTSSFNAMGQTQYF.

The sample holds a few counts of this clonotype. The chain links TRBV7-2 to TRBJ2-3; D is possibly TRBD2 (7 bases). Between the trimmed V and J ends, which lost 2 bases and 0 bases, there was a span of 12 bases. CDR1 is SGHTA and CDR2 is FQGNSA in the germline V gene. The CDR3 spans 16 residues. The CDR3 reads CASSLLTGGSTDTQYF. The CDR3 bases are TGTGCCAGCAGCTTACTGACGGGGGGCAGCACAGATACGCAGTATTTT.

The J gene is TRBJ1-2, the V gene TRBV15, with unresolved D. CDR3 size: 17 residues. Trimming took off 2 bases at V and 1 base at J, with 17 bases between the two ends. The germline V gene encodes CDR1 LNHNV and CDR2 YYDKDF (reference sequence). CDR3 residues: CATSRRPARPDNYGYTF. The CDR3 DNA reads as TGTGCCACCAGCAGAAGACCGGCGCGACCGGATAACTATGGCTACACCTTC.

This chain connects TRBV5-1 to TRBJ2-7; TRBD1 is a possible D gene (6 bases). CDR1 and CDR2 (germline): SGHRS, YFSETQ. Between the trimmed V and J ends, which lost 4 bases and 5 bases, there was a span of 16 bases. The CDR3 has 14 amino acids. CDR3 nucleotides: TGCGCCAGCAGCCTACCTACAGGGTTCAACGAGCAGTACTTC. Translating it yields CASSLPTGFNEQYF. Looking up the rest from reference TRBV5-1 and TRBJ2-7 gives the full variable domain: KAGVTQTPRYLIKTRGQQVTLSCSPISGHRSVSWYQQTPGQGLQFLFEYFSETQRNKGNFPGRFSGRQFSNSRSEMNVSTLELGDSALYLCASSLPTGFNEQYFGPGTRLTVT.

The V gene is TRBV27, the J gene TRBJ2-3; no clear D. V was cut by 3 bases and J by 0 bases, with 16 bases left in between. Germline assignment: CDR1 MNHEY and CDR2 SMNVEV (reference sequence). This CDR3 comprises 17 residues. The CDR3 reads CASSFLPPVGSTDTQYF. CDR3 nucleotide sequence: TGTGCCAGCAGTTTTCTGCCGCCCGTCGGTAGCACAGATACGCAGTATTTT.

This CDR3 reads CASSPKGVPTPDTQYF. As DNA, the CDR3 is TGCGCCAGCAGCCCTAAGGGCGTGCCCACACCAGATACGCAGTATTTT. The chain employs TRBV5-1 and TRBJ2-3; the D is unclear. With 4 bases removed from V and 4 bases from J, the gap between germline ends came to 19 bases. CDR1 and CDR2 (germline): SGHRS, YFSETQ. The CDR3 consists of 16 residues.

This clonotype was found a few times. This chain connects TRBV14 to TRBJ2-5; tentative D call: TRBD2 (5 bases). The CDR3 is 15 residues long. V shed 3 bases and J shed 0 bases, with 11 bases lying between them. Germline CDR1 SGHDN, CDR2 FVKESK. The DNA of the CDR3 is TGTGCCAGCAGCCAGAGAGAGGGTCACCAAGAGACCCAGTACTTC. Amino acids: CASSQREGHQETQYF.

This clonotype was counted only a few times. The genes are TRBV7-2 and TRBJ2-1, with 9 bases that match TRBD1. Trimming took 4 bases from V and 14 from J; bases not matched to a gene: 6. The CDR3 consists of 12 residues. Germline CDR1 SGHTA, CDR2 FQGNSA. The DNA of the CDR3 is TGTGCCAGCAGCTCGCGACAGGGGGTTGAGTTCTTC. Amino acid sequence: CASSSRQGVEFF.

J is TRBJ2-5 and V is TRBV10-2; no definite D call. V was trimmed by 2 bases and J by 0 bases, leaving 7 bases between them. Germline-derived CDR1 and CDR2 are WSHSY and SAAADI. The CDR3 spans 14 residues. This chain's CDR3 is CASSEKEYQETQYF. As DNA, the CDR3 is TGCGCCAGCAGTGAGAAAGAATACCAAGAGACCCAGTACTTC.

V usage is TRBV11-2 and J usage is TRBJ2-4; the D gene is possibly TRBD1 (6 bases). Trimming took off 2 bases at V and 8 bases at J, with 13 bases between the two ends. Germline loops: CDR1 SGHAT, CDR2 FQNNGV. The CDR3 covers 14 residues. CDR3 in DNA: TGTGCCAGCAGCTTACCACAGGGAAGGCACATTCAGTACTTC. Encoded protein: CASSLPQGRHIQYF.

The chain links TRBV6-2 or TRBV6-3 to TRBJ2-4; TRBD1 agrees at 8 bases. CDR3 size: 14 residues. The J segment lost 7 bases and the V segment lost 5 bases, leaving 7 bases of the junction unmatched. The germline V gene encodes CDR1 MNHEY and CDR2 SVGEGT. CDR3 nucleotides: TGTGCCAGCAGTCCTACAGGGGGACGGAACATTCAGTACTTC. It specifies CASSPTGGRNIQYF.

The chain couples TRBV12-2 to TRBJ2-7; the DNA was not used to check the table's D call, TRBD1. TRBV12-2 is reported as a pseudogene. The CDR3 is 15 residues long. The CDR3 DNA reads TGTGCAAGTCGCGACCCCAGGGGCGAACACGCCGAGCAGTACTTC. This translates into CASRDPRGEHAEQYF.

This chain uses TRBV28 with TRBJ1-2, with 9 bases aligning to TRBD1. Per germline, CDR1 MDHEN and CDR2 SYDVKM. The junction had 13 bases not matched to a gene; V was cut back by 6 bases and J by 5 bases. The CDR3 has 16 residues. The CDR3 sequence is CASRTPPGTGIYGYTF. The CDR3 nucleotides read TGTGCCAGCAGAACCCCTCCGGGGACAGGGATTTATGGCTACACCTTC.

The gene calls are TRBV24-1 and TRBJ2-4; the D gene is possibly TRBD1 (7 bases). This CDR3 region has 15 residues. V gave up 5 bases and J gave up 1 base, with 11 bases separating them. The germline V gene encodes CDR1 KGHDR and CDR2 SFDVKD. CDR3 sequence: CATSGAGGAKNIQYF. The DNA for the CDR3 is TGTGCCACCAGTGGCGCAGGGGGGGCCAAAAACATTCAGTACTTC.

This chain connects TRBV6-5 to TRBJ2-4; tentative D call: TRBD2 (7 bases). The CDR3 extends over 16 amino acids. The V and J ends lost 2 bases and 1 base respectively, with 12 bases between them. CDR1 and CDR2 (germline): MNHEY, SVGAGI. CDR3 sequence reads: CASSYGGGSAKNIQYF. The CDR3 DNA reads as TGTGCCAGCAGTTACGGGGGGGGCTCGGCCAAAAACATTCAGTACTTC.

In its sample, this clonotype was seen a few times. The chain carries TRBV27 and TRBJ2-1; D unclear. V lost 9 bases to trimming and J lost 5 bases, with 11 bases between them. The CDR3 is 12 residues long. CDR1 is MNHEY, CDR2 SMNVEV, per germline (reference sequence). Here the CDR3 DNA reads TGTGCCAGTGGACGACGCGACAATGAGCAGTTCTTC. It specifies CASGRRDNEQFF.

The rearrangement joins TRBV4-1 to TRBJ2-3; D is uncertain. The germline V gene has CDR1 MGHRA and CDR2 YSYEKL. The V gene lost 1 base and the J gene lost 0 bases, with 14 bases spanning the gap. This CDR3 is built from 17 residues. Written as DNA, the CDR3 is TGCGCCAGCAGCCAAGGATTAGCATCACTTAGCACAGATACGCAGTATTTT. Translation gives CASSQGLASLSTDTQYF.